Listed below are T cell receptor beta chains from one sample, sequenced in a study of T cell repertoires in cytomegalovirus infection. TCRdb re-analysed the reads in MiXCR, keeping a single row per CDR3 protein. In the table there are around 300,000 distinct CDR3 sequences, 8% to 9.5% of which are singletons. Sequenced material: PBMCs. The receptors stem from a human donor in good health (CMV status not recorded). Some clones in this sample may be carry-over from other donors' samples. Both conserved end residues are part of each CDR3. Clone size appears in some rows only: once, few, many, or a class for an expanded clone.

J | size | V | CDR3
TRBJ1-1 | . | TRBV20-1 | CSALSGRHKEAFF
TRBJ1-6 | . | TRBV20-1 | CSALPPGTGGISSYNSPLHF
TRBJ1-1 | few | TRBV7-2 | CASRHDPGGLRAFF
TRBJ2-1 | many | TRBV11-3 | CASSLADGYNEQFF
TRBJ1-2 | few | TRBV9 | CASSAQTGLAYGYTF
TRBJ1-1 | . | TRBV12-3/TRBV12-4 | CASSLYDEAFF
TRBJ2-1 | . | TRBV4-2 | CASSQVAGISNEQFF
TRBJ1-5 | many | TRBV28 | CASSRPGASYSNQPQHF
TRBJ2-1 | . | TRBV12-3/TRBV12-4 | CASNGLAGVQFF
TRBJ1-1 | many | TRBV12-3/TRBV12-4 | CASSFDPGTEAFF
TRBJ2-7 | many | TRBV11-2 | CASSLFRSYEQYF
TRBJ2-3 | many | TRBV7-9 | CASSSDREGTDTQYF
TRBJ2-2 | few | TRBV5-4 | CASATGTMITGELFF
TRBJ2-1 | few | TRBV12-3/TRBV12-4 | CASSLGRYEQFF
TRBJ1-5 | many | TRBV7-2 | CASSLYLGLDQPQHF
TRBJ2-5 | few | TRBV7-6 | CASSTYRDAPETQYF
TRBJ2-1 | many | TRBV7-9 | CASSPGLAGGGHEQFF
TRBJ1-2 | . | TRBV12-3/TRBV12-4 | CASSRGGQRFNYGYTF
TRBJ2-7 | once | TRBV4-3 | CASSQDCKGDEQYF
TRBJ2-1 | . | TRBV7-9 | CASSPVSSYNEQFF
TRBJ1-2 | . | TRBV6-5 | CASSRGANYGYTF
TRBJ1-1 | . | TRBV7-6 | CASSSQGPTEAFF
TRBJ2-7 | many | TRBV7-9 | CASSLSGLSIEQYF
TRBJ2-1 | . | TRBV19 | CASNDGTSGYNEQFF
TRBJ2-5 | many | TRBV7-2 | CASSLDPGGTQYF